A single sample gave rise to the 22 T cell receptor beta chains below, sequenced in a study of cytomegalovirus exposure and HLA in healthy donors. Primers for the PCR totalled 60 Vbeta and 13 Jbeta. TCRdb's copy holds only in-frame clones and misses some; the assay was immunoSEQ multiplex PCR. The data show some 210,000 clones, 70% to 80% seen once. Sequencing was carried out using PBMCs. Receptors were obtained from a young woman in good health and CMV-seropositive.

This clone has a single count. The chain joins TRBV6-1 to TRBJ1-5, with 7 positions matching TRBD1. Germline loops: CDR1 MNHNS, CDR2 SASEGT. CDR3 length: 13 amino acids. Trimming at V came to 3 bases and at J to 4 bases, leaving 0 bases not matched to a gene. The CDR3 protein is CASSEDRNQPQHF. The CDR3 DNA reads as TGTGCCAGCAGTGAGGACAGGAATCAGCCCCAGCATTTT.

J is TRBJ1-1 and V is TRBV27; the match to TRBD1 covers 8 bases. V gave up 5 bases and J gave up 4 bases; unmatched junction bases: 6. CDR3 length equals 14 residues. Germline V gene data show CDR1 as MNHEY and CDR2 as SMNVEV (reference sequence). The CDR3 sequence is CASSKTGASTEAFF. The CDR3 coding sequence is TGTGCCAGCAGTAAGACAGGGGCGAGCACTGAAGCTTTCTTT.

The V gene is TRBV6-1, the J gene TRBJ2-5; D is ambiguous. The CDR3 covers 13 residues. V lost 2 bases, J lost 1 base, and 5 bases lay in between. Germline values: CDR1 MNHNS, CDR2 SASEGT. This CDR3 reads CASSEQAQETQYF. DNA for the CDR3: TGTGCCAGCAGTGAACAGGCCCAAGAGACCCAGTACTTC.

The chain joins TRBV7-2 to TRBJ2-5, with D perhaps matching TRBD1 (6 bases). CDR1 is SGHTA and CDR2 is FQGNSA in the germline V gene. V was clipped by 5 bases and J by 3 bases, with 10 bases between them. CDR3 length equals 13 residues. The CDR3 DNA is TGTGCCAGCAGCCAGGGGCCCAAAGAGACCCAGTACTTC. As protein: CASSQGPKETQYF.

This clone was picked up a small number of times. The gene calls are TRBV5-6 and TRBJ1-3; maybe TRBD1 (6 bases). The germline V gene has CDR1 SGHDT and CDR2 YYEEEE. V lost 4 bases, J lost 0 bases, and 11 bases lay in between. CDR3 length: 15 residues. CDR3 sequence (DNA): TGTGCCAGCAGCATTGACAGGCCCTCTGGAAACACCATATATTTT. It is translated as CASSIDRPSGNTIYF. Full variable domain (remainder filled in from reference TRBV5-6 and TRBJ1-3): DAGVTQSPTHLIKTRGQQVTLRCSPKSGHDTVSWYQQALGQGPQFIFQYYEEEERQRGNFPDRFSGHQFPNYSSELNVNALLLGDSALYLCASSIDRPSGNTIYFGEGSWLTVV.

The J gene is TRBJ1-5, the V gene TRBV6-6; weak D call: TRBD1 (5 bases). Germline V gene sequence: CDR1 MNHNY, CDR2 SVGAGI (reference sequence). The CDR3 is 13 amino acids. Trimming left V 5 bases short and J 7 bases short, with 12 bases between. CDR3 loop: CASSTQGGQPQHF. Here the CDR3 DNA reads TGTGCCAGCAGTACCCAGGGTGGGCAGCCCCAGCATTTT.

J is TRBJ2-3 and V is TRBV6-1, with D tentatively TRBD1 (6 bases). CDR3 length equals 16 residues. With 2 bases removed from V and 2 bases from J, the gap between germline ends came to 14 bases. Germline V lookup: CDR1 MNHNS, CDR2 SASEGT. The CDR3 spells CASSERYRAITDTQYF. The CDR3 coding sequence is TGTGCCAGCAGTGAAAGGTACAGGGCCATCACAGATACGCAGTATTTT.

This clone was found a few times. The rearrangement joins TRBV7-9 to TRBJ2-6; TRBD2 might be the D (5 bases). The CDR3 contains 13 residues. Between the trimmed V and J ends, which lost 11 bases and 3 bases, there was a span of 11 bases. Germline CDR1 SEHNR, CDR2 FQNEAQ (reference sequence). CDR3 sequence (DNA): TGTGCCTCAACGGGGAATGGGGCCAACGTCCTGACTTTC. Amino acids: CASTGNGANVLTF.

The DNA for the CDR3 is TGTGCCAGCAGCCCAGGACAGGGTACGGTCGGCTACACCTTC. Its protein product is CASSPGQGTVGYTF. This chain joins TRBV7-6 and TRBJ1-2, with 8 bases matching TRBD1. The CDR3 is 14 residues long. From germline, CDR1 is SGHVS and CDR2 FNYEAQ. V lost 5 bases to trimming and J lost 8 bases; unmatched junction nucleotides: 10.

The gene calls are TRBV2 and TRBJ1-6; 8 bases are a match to TRBD1. This CDR3 has 10 amino acids. With V trimmed by 6 bases and J by 16 bases, 2 bases remained unmatched. In germline, CDR1 is SNHLY, CDR2 FYNNEI. CDR3 in amino acids: CASSGTGLHF. CDR3 coding DNA: TGTGCCAGCAGCGGGACAGGTCTCCACTTT.

The chain is built from TRBV9 and TRBJ2-6; possibly TRBD1 for D (6 bases). CDR1 SGDLS and CDR2 YYNGEE come from the germline V gene. This CDR3 has 18 amino acids. Deletions cut 0 bases from V and 0 bases from J, with 13 bases between. CDR3 amino acids: CASSVDRGHRSGANVLTF. CDR3 bases: TGTGCCAGCAGCGTAGATAGGGGACACCGCTCTGGGGCCAACGTCCTGACTTTC.

The V call is TRBV5-4, the J call TRBJ2-5; 11 nucleotides line up with TRBD2. The trim removed 1 base at V and 2 bases at J, leaving 7 bases unmatched. Germline V gene lookup returns CDR1 SGHNT and CDR2 YYREEE (reference sequence). This CDR3 is built from 17 residues. The CDR3 region has the DNA TGTGCCAGCAGCTTGCTATTAGCGGGGGGGCGACAAGAGACCCAGTACTTC. Its translation: CASSLLLAGGRQETQYF.

This clone turned up a few times. V and J are TRBV5-6 and TRBJ1-4; 7 positions match TRBD1. The CDR3 length is 15 residues. V shed 4 bases, J shed 1 base, and the junction held 4 bases outside the gene matches. The germline V gene has CDR1 SGHDT and CDR2 YYEEEE. The CDR3 region has the DNA TGTGCCAGCAGCGACTCAGGGGGAACTAATGAAAAACTGTTTTTT. Protein sequence: CASSDSGGTNEKLFF.

The chain couples TRBV7-2 to TRBJ1-5; 9 bases fit TRBD1. Germline trimming cut 5 bases from V and 5 bases from J; bases unmatched to any gene: 1. Germline loops: CDR1 SGHTA, CDR2 FQGNSA. The CDR3 runs to 13 residues. Here the CDR3 reads CASSRDRDQPQHF. In DNA form, the CDR3 reads TGTGCCAGCAGCCGGGACAGGGATCAGCCCCAGCATTTT. The complete variable domain, with remaining parts taken from reference TRBV7-2 and TRBJ1-5, reads GAGVSQSPSNKVTEKGKDVELRCDPISGHTALYWYRQSLGQGLEFLIYFQGNSAPDKSGLPSDRFSAERTGGSVSTLTIQRTQQEDSAVYLCASSRDRDQPQHFGDGTRLSIL.

This rearrangement joins TRBV6-6 to TRBJ2-5, with 10 bases fitting TRBD1. V shed 9 bases and J 5 bases; nucleotides not matched to a gene: 9. The V gene's germline CDR1 is MNHNY and CDR2 SVGAGI (reference sequence). The CDR3 consists of 14 residues. The DNA for the CDR3 is TGTGCCAGTTGCGGGACAGGGGTCGGGGAGACCCAGTACTTC. Translated, it gives CASCGTGVGETQYF.

V and J are TRBV20-1 and TRBJ1-1; D possibly corresponds to TRBD1 (5 bases). The CDR3 is 11 residues long. Trimming took off 6 bases at V and 4 bases at J, with 9 bases between the two ends. Germline CDR1 reads DFQATT; CDR2 reads SNEGSKA (reference sequence). The CDR3 nucleotides are TGCAGTGCCCGGGGGTTCACTGAAGCTTTCTTT. The encoded protein is CSARGFTEAFF.

The gene calls are TRBV7-2 and TRBJ2-5; 11 bases are shared with TRBD2. The CDR3 length is 18 residues. V trimming: 0 bases; J trimming: 4 bases; junction bases outside the gene matches: 10. From germline, CDR1 is SGHTA and CDR2 FQGNSA. CDR3 protein: CASSLAQSFLAGGETQYF. The CDR3 DNA follows: TGTGCCAGCAGCTTAGCCCAGTCTTTCCTAGCGGGGGGAGAGACCCAGTACTTC.

This chain links TRBV28 with TRBJ2-7, with TRBD1 matching over 7 bases. The V gene end was trimmed by 6 bases and the J gene end by 3 bases; junction bases not matched to a gene: 5. The CDR3 runs 13 residues. Per germline, CDR1 MDHEN and CDR2 SYDVKM. DNA of the CDR3: TGTGCCAGCAGACGAACAGGGGTCTACGAGCAGTACTTC. Translated, it gives CASRRTGVYEQYF. The variable domain in full, with the rest retrieved from reference TRBV28 and TRBJ2-7, is DVKVTQSSRYLVKRTGEKVFLECVQDMDHENMFWYRQDPGLGLRLIYFSYDVKMKEKGDIPEGYSVSREKKERFSLILESASTNQTSMYLCASRRTGVYEQYFGPGTRLTVT.

The chain joins TRBV5-6 to TRBJ1-2, with TRBD1 identical over 9 bases. The CDR3 loop spans 17 amino acids. V lost 6 bases to trimming and J lost 4 bases; unmatched junction nucleotides: 16. Germline CDR1 SGHDT, CDR2 YYEEEE. The CDR3 reads CASILTGTGPLGYGYTF. The CDR3 DNA reads TGTGCCAGCATCCTAACCGGGACAGGGCCACTCGGCTATGGCTACACCTTC.

This chain joins TRBV19 and TRBJ1-1; D perhaps matches TRBD1 (5 bases). This CDR3 region has 16 residues. The germline CDR1 and CDR2 sequences are LNHDA and SQIVND (reference sequence). Trimming cost V 6 bases and J 6 bases, with 23 bases left between them. CDR3 sequence: CASSPLGALRRAEAFF. CDR3 sequence (DNA): TGTGCCAGTAGCCCCCTAGGGGCTTTGAGGAGGGCTGAAGCTTTCTTT.

The chain carries TRBV6-1 and TRBJ2-7; 10 bases are a match to TRBD2. This CDR3 has 14 amino acids. Looked up from germline, CDR1 is MNHNS and CDR2 is SASEGT. V gave up 7 bases and J gave up 5 bases; unmatched junction bases: 8. The CDR3 DNA sequence: TGTGCCAGCACCTTCAGCGGGAGGGCCCACGAGCAGTACTTC. The encoded protein is CASTFSGRAHEQYF.

This clone showed up just a few times. CDR3 loop: CASSYSMSGSGDEQFF. The CDR3, as DNA: TGTGCCAGCAGTTACTCGATGTCCGGGAGTGGCGATGAGCAGTTCTTC. V gene TRBV6-5 combines with J gene TRBJ2-1, with a tentative D call TRBD2 (6 bases). CDR1 MNHEY and CDR2 SVGAGI come from the germline V gene. V lost 0 bases and J lost 8, with 17 bases in between. The CDR3 contains 16 residues.